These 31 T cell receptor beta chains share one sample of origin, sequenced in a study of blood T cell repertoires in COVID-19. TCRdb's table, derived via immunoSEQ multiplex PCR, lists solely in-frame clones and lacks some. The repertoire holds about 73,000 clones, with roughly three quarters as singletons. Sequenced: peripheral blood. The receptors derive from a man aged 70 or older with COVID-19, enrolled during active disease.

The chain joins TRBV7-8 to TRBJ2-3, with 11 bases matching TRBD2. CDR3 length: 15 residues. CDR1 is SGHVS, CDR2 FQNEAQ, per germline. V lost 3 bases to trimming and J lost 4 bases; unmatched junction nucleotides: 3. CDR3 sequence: CASSFSLAGADTQYF. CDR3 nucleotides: TGTGCCAGCAGCTTTTCACTAGCGGGAGCAGATACGCAGTATTTT.

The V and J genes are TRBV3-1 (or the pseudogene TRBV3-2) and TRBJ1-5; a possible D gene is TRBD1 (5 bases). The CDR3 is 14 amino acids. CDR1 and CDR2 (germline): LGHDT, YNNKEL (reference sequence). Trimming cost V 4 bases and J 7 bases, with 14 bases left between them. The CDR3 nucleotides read TGTGCCAGCAGCCCCGTGGGGGGAAGGCAGCCCCAGCATTTT. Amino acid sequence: CASSPVGGRQPQHF.

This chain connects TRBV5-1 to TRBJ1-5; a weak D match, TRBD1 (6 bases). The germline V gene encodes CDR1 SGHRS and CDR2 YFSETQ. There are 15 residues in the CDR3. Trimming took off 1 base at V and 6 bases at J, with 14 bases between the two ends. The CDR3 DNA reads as TGCGCCAGCAGCTTGTCAGGGGCGCAGACTCAGCCCCAGCATTTT. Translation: CASSLSGAQTQPQHF.

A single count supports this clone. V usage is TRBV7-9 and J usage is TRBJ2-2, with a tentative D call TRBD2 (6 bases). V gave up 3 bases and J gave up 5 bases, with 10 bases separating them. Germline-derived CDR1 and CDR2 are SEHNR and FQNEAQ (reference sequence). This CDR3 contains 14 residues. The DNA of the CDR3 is TGTGCCAGCAGCTTTGCGGGATATACCGGGGAGCTGTTTTTT. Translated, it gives CASSFAGYTGELFF. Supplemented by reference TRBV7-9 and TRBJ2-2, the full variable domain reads DTGVSQNPRHKITKRGQNVTFRCDPISEHNRLYWYRQTLGQGPEFLTYFQNEAQLEKSRLLSDRFSAERPKGSFSTLEIQRTEQGDSAMYLCASSFAGYTGELFFGEGSRLTVL.

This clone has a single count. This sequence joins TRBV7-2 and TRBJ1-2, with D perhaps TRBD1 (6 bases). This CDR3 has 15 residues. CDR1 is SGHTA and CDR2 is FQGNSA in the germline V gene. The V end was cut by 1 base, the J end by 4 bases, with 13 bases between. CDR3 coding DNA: TGTGCCAGCAGCTTAGTTGGCGGGGGCGGCTATGGCTACACCTTC. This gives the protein CASSLVGGGGYGYTF.

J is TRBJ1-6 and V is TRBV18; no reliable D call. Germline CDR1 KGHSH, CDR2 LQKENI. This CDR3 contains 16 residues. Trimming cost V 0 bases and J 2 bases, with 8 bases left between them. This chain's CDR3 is CASSPPSRTYNSPLHF. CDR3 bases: TGTGCCAGCTCACCACCGTCGCGGACCTATAATTCACCCCTCCACTTT.

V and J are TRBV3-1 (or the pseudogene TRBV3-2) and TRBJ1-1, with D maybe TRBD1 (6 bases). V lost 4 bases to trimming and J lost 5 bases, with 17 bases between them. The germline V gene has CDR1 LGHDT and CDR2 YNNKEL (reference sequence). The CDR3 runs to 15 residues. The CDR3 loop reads CASSRFDRPGTEAFF. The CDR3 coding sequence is TGTGCCAGCAGCCGGTTTGACAGGCCGGGGACTGAAGCTTTCTTT.

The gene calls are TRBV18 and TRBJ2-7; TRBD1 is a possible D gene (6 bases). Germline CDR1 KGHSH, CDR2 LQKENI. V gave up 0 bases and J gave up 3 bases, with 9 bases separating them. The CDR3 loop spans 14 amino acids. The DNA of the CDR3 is TGTGCCAGCTCACCACCGCAGGGGCTCTACGAGCAGTACTTC. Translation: CASSPPQGLYEQYF.

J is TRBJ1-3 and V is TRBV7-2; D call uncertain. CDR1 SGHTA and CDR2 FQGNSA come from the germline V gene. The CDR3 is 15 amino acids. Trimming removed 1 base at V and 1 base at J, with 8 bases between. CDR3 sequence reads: CASSLGYGSGNTIYF. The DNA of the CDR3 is TGTGCCAGCAGCTTAGGGTACGGGTCTGGAAACACCATATATTTT.

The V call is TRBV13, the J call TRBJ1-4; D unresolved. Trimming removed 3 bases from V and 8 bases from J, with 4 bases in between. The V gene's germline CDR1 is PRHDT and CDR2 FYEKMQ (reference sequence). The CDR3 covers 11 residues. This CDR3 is CASSFQEKLFF. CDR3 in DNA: TGTGCCAGCAGCTTCCAGGAAAAACTGTTTTTT.

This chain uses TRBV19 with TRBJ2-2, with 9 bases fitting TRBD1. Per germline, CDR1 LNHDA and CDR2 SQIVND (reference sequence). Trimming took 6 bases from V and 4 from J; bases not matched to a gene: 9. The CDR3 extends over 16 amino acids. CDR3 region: CASRGQGVGSTGELFF. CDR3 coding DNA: TGTGCCAGTAGGGGACAGGGAGTTGGTAGCACCGGGGAGCTGTTTTTT.

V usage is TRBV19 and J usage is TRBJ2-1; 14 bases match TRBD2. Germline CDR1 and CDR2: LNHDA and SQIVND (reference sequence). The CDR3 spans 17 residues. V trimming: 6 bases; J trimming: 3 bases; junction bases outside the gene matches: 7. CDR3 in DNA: TGTGCCAGTAGGGGACTAGCGGGAGAGGCGCTCTACAATGAGCAGTTCTTC. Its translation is CASRGLAGEALYNEQFF.

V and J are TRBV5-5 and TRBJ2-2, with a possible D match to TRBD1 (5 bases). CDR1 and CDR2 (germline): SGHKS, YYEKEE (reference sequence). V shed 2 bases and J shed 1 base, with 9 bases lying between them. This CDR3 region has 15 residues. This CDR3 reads CASSLVQENTGELFF. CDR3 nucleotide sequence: TGTGCCAGCAGCTTAGTACAGGAGAACACCGGGGAGCTGTTTTTT.

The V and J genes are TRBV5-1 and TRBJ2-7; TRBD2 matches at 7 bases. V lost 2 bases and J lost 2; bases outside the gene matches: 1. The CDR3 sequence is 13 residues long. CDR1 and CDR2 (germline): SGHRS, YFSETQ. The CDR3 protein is CASSFGLAYEQYF. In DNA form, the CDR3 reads TGCGCCAGCAGCTTCGGACTAGCCTACGAGCAGTACTTC.

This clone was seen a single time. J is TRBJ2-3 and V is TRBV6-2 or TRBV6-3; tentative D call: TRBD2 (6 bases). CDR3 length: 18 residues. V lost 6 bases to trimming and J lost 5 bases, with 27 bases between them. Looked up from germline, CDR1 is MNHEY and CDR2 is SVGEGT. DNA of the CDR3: TGTGCCAGCAGCCGAAAACCCCCTAGCTCCCCGGGGGTAGATACGCAGTATTTT. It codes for CASSRKPPSSPGVDTQYF.

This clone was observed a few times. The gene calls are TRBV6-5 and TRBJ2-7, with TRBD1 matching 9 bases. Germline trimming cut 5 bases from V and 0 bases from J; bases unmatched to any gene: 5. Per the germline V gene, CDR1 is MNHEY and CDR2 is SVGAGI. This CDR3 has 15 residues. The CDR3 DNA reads TGTGCCAGCAGTCGGGGGACAGGGAGCTCCTACGAGCAGTACTTC. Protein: CASSRGTGSSYEQYF.

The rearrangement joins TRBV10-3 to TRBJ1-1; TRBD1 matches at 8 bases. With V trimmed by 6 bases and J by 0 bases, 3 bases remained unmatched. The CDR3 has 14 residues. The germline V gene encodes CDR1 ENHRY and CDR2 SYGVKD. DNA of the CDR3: TGTGCCATCAGCAAGACAGGGGTGAACACTGAAGCTTTCTTT. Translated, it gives CAISKTGVNTEAFF.

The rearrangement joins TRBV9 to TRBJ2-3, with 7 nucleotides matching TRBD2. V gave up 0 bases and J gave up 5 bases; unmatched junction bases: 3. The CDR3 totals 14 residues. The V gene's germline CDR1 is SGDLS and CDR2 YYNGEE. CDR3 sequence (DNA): TGTGCCAGCAGCGTAGACCCTAGCGGAGATACGCAGTATTTT. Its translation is CASSVDPSGDTQYF.

The CDR3 DNA sequence: TGTGCCAGTAGTAATCCCCGGACAGGCTCTGGAAACACCATATATTTT. It encodes CASSNPRTGSGNTIYF. The J gene is TRBJ1-3, the V gene TRBV19; the match to TRBD1 covers 7 bases. With 4 bases clipped from V and 0 bases from J, the junction kept 6 bases outside the gene matches. The CDR3 has 16 residues. Germline lookup yields CDR1 LNHDA and CDR2 SQIVND (reference sequence).

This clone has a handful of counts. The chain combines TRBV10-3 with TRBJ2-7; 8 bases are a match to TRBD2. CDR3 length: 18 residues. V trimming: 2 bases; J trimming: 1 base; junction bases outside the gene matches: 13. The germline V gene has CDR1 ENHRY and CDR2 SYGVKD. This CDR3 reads CAISENSLRSGSSYEQYF. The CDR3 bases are TGTGCCATCAGTGAGAACTCTTTGCGGAGCGGGAGTTCCTACGAGCAGTACTTC.

CDR3 in amino acids: CASSYSIPLAGDEQFF. The CDR3 nucleotides are TGTGCCAGCAGTTACTCGATTCCCCTAGCGGGAGATGAGCAGTTCTTC. The chain uses TRBV6-5 and TRBJ2-1, with 10 nucleotides matching TRBD2. There are 16 residues in the CDR3. Trimming at V came to 0 bases and at J to 8 bases, leaving 7 bases not matched to a gene. In germline, CDR1 is MNHEY, CDR2 SVGAGI.

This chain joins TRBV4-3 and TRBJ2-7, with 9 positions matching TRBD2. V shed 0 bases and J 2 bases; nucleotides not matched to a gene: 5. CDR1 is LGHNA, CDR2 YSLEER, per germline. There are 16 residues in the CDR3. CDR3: CASSQDMASGAYEQYF. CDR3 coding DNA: TGCGCCAGCAGCCAAGATATGGCTAGCGGGGCCTACGAGCAGTACTTC.

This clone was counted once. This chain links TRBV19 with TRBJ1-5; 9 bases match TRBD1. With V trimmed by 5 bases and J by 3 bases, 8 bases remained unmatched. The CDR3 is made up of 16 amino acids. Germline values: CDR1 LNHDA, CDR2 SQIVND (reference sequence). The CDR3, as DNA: TGTGCCAGTAGTCCGGACAGGGGACACTTCAATCAGCCCCAGCATTTT. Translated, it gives CASSPDRGHFNQPQHF.

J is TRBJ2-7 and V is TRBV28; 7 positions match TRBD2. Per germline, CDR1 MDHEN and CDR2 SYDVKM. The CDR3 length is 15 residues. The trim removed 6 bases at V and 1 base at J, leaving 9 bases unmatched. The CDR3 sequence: CASRPAGTTSYEQYF. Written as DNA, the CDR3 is TGTGCCAGCAGACCCGCCGGGACTACTTCCTACGAGCAGTACTTC.

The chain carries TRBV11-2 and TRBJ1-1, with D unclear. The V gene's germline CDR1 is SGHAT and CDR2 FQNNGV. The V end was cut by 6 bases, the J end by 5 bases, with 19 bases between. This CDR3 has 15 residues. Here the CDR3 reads CASSHHYGRGTEAFF. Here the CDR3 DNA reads TGTGCCAGCAGTCACCATTACGGGAGAGGGACTGAAGCTTTCTTT.

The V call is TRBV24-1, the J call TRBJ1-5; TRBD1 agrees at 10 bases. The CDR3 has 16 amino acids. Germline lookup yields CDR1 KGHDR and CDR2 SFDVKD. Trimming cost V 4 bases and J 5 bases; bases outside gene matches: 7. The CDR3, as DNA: TGTGCCACCAGTGACCCGACAGGGGGCGAGGATCAGCCCCAGCATTTT. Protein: CATSDPTGGEDQPQHF.

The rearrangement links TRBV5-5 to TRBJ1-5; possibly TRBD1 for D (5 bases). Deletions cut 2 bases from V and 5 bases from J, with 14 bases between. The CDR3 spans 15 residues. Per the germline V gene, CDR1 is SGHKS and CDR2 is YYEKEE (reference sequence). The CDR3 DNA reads TGTGCCAGCAGCTTAGGGGCGGGGGACTATCAGCCCCAGCATTTT. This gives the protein CASSLGAGDYQPQHF.

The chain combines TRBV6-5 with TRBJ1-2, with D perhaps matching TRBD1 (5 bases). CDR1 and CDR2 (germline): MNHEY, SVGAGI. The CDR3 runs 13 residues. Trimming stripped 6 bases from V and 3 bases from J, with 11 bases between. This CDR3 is CASSGGGDYGYTF. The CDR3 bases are TGTGCCAGCAGCGGGGGTGGCGACTATGGCTACACCTTC.

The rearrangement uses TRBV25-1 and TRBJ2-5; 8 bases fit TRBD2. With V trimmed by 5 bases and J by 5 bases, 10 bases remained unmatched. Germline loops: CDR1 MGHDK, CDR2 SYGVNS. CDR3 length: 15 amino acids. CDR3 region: CASSPTRGARETQYF. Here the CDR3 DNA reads TGTGCCAGCAGTCCTACGCGGGGGGCCCGGGAGACCCAGTACTTC.

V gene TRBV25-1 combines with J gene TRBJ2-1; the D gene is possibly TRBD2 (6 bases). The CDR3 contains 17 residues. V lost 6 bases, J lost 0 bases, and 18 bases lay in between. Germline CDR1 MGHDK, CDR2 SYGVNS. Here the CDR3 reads CASSDPYMGGSYNEQFF. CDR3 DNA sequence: TGTGCCAGCAGCGACCCCTATATGGGGGGCTCCTACAATGAGCAGTTCTTC.

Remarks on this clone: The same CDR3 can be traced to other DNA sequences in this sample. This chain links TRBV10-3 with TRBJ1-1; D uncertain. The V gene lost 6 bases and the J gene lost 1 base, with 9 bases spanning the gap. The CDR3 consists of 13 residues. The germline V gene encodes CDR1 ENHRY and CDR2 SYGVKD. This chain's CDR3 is CAIRPAGNTEAFF. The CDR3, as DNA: TGTGCCATCAGGCCCGCGGGGAACACTGAAGCTTTCTTT.